A selection of T cell receptor beta chains follows, all from one sample in a study of T-cell memory formation after mild COVID-19. From the 5' RACE reads, TCRdb called clonotypes with MiXCR, one entry per CDR3 protein. The sample has about 430,000 distinct CDR3 sequences, roughly a quarter seen once. Specimen: PBMCs or a T cell subset sorted from them (not recorded which). The receptors stem from an adult woman who had mild COVID-19 (a few samples of this study predate the infection). Cell type and time point are not known. The CDR3 runs from the conserved cysteine through the conserved F or W. The order of the fields is J gene, D gene, V gene, clone size, CDR3 protein, CDR3 DNA. A D gene is named only where the DNA matches it firmly. Only part of the rows carry a size: once, few, many, or a class if the clone is expanded.

J gene: TRBJ2-1
D gene: TRBD2
V gene: TRBV9
clone size: many
CDR3 protein: CASAERLAVNEQFF
CDR3 DNA: TGTGCCAGCGCGGAGAGACTAGCGGTTAATGAGCAGTTCTTC

J gene: TRBJ2-3
D gene: -
V gene: TRBV11-2
clone size: few
CDR3 protein: CASSSDRHTDTQYF
CDR3 DNA: TGTGCCAGCAGCTCTGACAGACACACAGATACGCAGTATTTT

J gene: TRBJ2-1
D gene: -
V gene: TRBV12-3/TRBV12-4
clone size: few
CDR3 protein: CASSLNAGVDEQFF
CDR3 DNA: TGTGCCAGCAGTTTAAACGCAGGGGTCGATGAGCAGTTCTTC

J gene: TRBJ2-2
D gene: -
V gene: TRBV7-9
clone size: few
CDR3 protein: CASSLRDTGGELFF
CDR3 DNA: TGTGCCAGCAGCTTGAGGGACACGGGCGGGGAGCTGTTTTTT

J gene: TRBJ2-7
D gene: TRBD1
V gene: TRBV7-9
clone size: few
CDR3 protein: CASSLLEGRGQLGEQYF
CDR3 DNA: TGTGCCAGCAGCTTATTGGAAGGCAGGGGGCAACTCGGCGAGCAGTACTTC

J gene: TRBJ2-1
D gene: -
V gene: TRBV6-2/TRBV6-3
clone size: -
CDR3 protein: CASNRFGSYNEQFF
CDR3 DNA: TGTGCCAGCAATAGATTCGGATCGTACAATGAGCAGTTCTTC

J gene: TRBJ2-7
D gene: TRBD1
V gene: TRBV29-1
clone size: -
CDR3 protein: CSVEGYGTGDVEQYF
CDR3 DNA: TGCAGCGTTGAAGGTTATGGGACAGGGGATGTTGAGCAGTACTTC

J gene: TRBJ1-4
D gene: -
V gene: TRBV7-9
clone size: -
CDR3 protein: CASSFLTGNNEKLFF
CDR3 DNA: TGTGCCAGCAGCTTCCTGACAGGCAATAATGAAAAACTGTTTTTT

J gene: TRBJ1-2
D gene: -
V gene: TRBV12-3/TRBV12-4
clone size: few
CDR3 protein: CASSPQGTANYGYTF
CDR3 DNA: TGTGCCAGCAGTCCACAGGGCACGGCTAACTATGGCTACACCTTC

J gene: TRBJ2-1
D gene: -
V gene: TRBV9
clone size: -
CDR3 protein: CASSERDGGLGNEQFF
CDR3 DNA: TGTGCCAGCAGCGAGAGAGACGGGGGCCTCGGCAATGAGCAGTTCTTC

J gene: TRBJ2-3
D gene: -
V gene: TRBV19
clone size: few
CDR3 protein: CASSPGTHTDTQYF
CDR3 DNA: TGTGCCAGTAGTCCCGGGACACACACAGATACGCAGTATTTT

J gene: TRBJ2-1
D gene: -
V gene: TRBV4-2
clone size: -
CDR3 protein: CASSQEWITGDNEQFF
CDR3 DNA: TGTGCCAGCAGCCAAGAGTGGATTACGGGTGACAATGAGCAGTTCTTC

J gene: TRBJ1-1
D gene: TRBD1
V gene: TRBV7-9
clone size: few
CDR3 protein: CASSFNTGTGNTEAFF
CDR3 DNA: TGTGCCAGCAGCTTTAATACCGGGACAGGAAACACTGAAGCTTTCTTT